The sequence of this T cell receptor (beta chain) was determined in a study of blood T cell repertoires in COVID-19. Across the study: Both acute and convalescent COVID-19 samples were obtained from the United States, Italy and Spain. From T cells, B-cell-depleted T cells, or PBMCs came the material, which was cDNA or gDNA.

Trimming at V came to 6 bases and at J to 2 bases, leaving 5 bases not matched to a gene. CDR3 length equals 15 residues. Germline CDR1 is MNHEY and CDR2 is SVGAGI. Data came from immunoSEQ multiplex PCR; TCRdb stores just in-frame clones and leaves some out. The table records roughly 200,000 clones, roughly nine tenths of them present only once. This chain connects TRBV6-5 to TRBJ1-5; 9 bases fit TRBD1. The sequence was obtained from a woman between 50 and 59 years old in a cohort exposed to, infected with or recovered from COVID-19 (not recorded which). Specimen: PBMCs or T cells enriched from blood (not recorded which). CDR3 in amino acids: CASRNRGQGNQPQHF. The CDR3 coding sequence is TGTGCCAGCAGGAACAGGGGGCAAGGCAATCAGCCCCAGCATTTT.